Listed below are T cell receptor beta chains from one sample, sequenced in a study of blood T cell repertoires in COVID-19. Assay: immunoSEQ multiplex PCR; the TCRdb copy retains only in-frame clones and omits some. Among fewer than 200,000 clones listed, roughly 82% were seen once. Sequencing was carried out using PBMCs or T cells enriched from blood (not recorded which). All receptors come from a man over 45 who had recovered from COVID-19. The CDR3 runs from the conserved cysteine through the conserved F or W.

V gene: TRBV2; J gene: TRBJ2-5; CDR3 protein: CASSARSGGRETQYF
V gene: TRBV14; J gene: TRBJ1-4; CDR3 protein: CASSRQMPPNEKLFF
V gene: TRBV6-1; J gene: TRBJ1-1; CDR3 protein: CASSWTPNTEAFF
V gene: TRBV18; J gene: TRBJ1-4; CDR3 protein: CASSPQGATNEKLFF
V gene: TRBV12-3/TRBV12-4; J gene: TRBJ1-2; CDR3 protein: CASTGQNYGYTF
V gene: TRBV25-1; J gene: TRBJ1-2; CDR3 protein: CASSDLDRPAGYTF
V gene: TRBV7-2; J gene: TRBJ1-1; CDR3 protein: CASKGQGRMNTEAFF
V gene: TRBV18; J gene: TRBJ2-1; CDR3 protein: CASSPTTGEQFF
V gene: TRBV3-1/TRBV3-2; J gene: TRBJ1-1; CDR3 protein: CASSIGAEAFF
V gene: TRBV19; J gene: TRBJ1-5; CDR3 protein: CASSIELRTRGQPQHF
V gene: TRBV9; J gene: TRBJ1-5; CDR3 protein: CASSVAGQSNQPQHF
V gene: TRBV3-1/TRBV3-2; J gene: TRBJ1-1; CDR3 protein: CASSYYRGTEAFF
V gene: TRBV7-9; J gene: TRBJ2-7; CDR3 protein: CASNRGTYEQYF
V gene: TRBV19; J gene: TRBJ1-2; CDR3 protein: CASSIIGQNTANYGYTF
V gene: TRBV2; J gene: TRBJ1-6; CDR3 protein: CASSERGAPNNSPLHF